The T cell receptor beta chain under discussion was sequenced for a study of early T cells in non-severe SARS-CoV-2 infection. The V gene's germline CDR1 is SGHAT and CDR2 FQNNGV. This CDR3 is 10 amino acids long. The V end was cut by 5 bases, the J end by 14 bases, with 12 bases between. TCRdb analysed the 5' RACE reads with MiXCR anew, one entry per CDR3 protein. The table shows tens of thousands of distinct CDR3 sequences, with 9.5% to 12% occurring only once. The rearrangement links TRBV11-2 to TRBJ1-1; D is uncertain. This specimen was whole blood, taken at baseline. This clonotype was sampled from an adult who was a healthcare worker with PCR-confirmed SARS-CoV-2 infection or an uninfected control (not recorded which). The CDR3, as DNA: TGTGCCAGCAGCCCCGGGCCTTTGTTCTTT. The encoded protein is CASSPGPLFF.